This T cell receptor (beta chain) is from a study of regulatory T cells in long-lasting Graves disease. Whole-study results and caveats: Relative to newly diagnosed Graves' patients, persistent ones had lower TCR diversity.

Researchers made TCR beta libraries by using iRepertoire HTBI primers and running Arm-PCR on CDR3 regions. TCRdb redid the calling of the multiplex PCR reads with MiXCR, one entry per CDR3 protein. The sample shows a few hundred thousand distinct CDR3 sequences, around 23% of them seen only once. Time point denoted: persistent/refractory GD, antithyroid drugs over 5 years with positive TRAb. Isolated PBMC RNA provided the starting material for the TCR library. A word on this clonotype: The target antigen is unknown.

The sequences come from peripheral blood mononuclear cells (PBMCs), collected when the disease was refractory, from a patient treated with antithyroid drugs. The TCR was taken from a woman between 40 and 55 years old with Graves disease.

The CDR3 loop is CSASTLLAGEPGSYNEQFF. CDR3 DNA: TGCAGTGCCTCAACTTTACTAGCGGGAGAGCCGGGTTCCTACAATGAGCAGTTCTTC. This chain uses TRBV20-1 with TRBJ2-1; TRBD2 aligns across 11 bases. The V segment lost 6 bases and the J segment 1 base; nucleotides outside the gene matches: 17. The length of the CDR3 is 19 residues. Germline-derived CDR1 and CDR2 are DFQATT and SNEGSKA (reference sequence).